These 30 T cell receptor beta chains came from one sample sequenced in a study of blood T cell repertoires in COVID-19. Data came from immunoSEQ multiplex PCR; TCRdb stores just in-frame clones and leaves some out. The table has around 200,000 clones, roughly nine tenths seen once. Input material: peripheral blood. The source is a woman between 45 and 65 years old with acute or convalescent COVID-19.

The CDR3 DNA reads as TGTGCCAGCAGTGGGGGCCGTAATGAAAAACTGTTTTTT. Its protein product is CASSGGRNEKLFF. The chain combines TRBV11-2 with TRBJ1-4; maybe TRBD1 (6 bases). Per the germline V gene, CDR1 is SGHAT and CDR2 is FQNNGV. V lost 6 bases and J lost 4, with 9 bases in between. This CDR3 contains 13 residues.

The chain links TRBV21-1 to TRBJ2-4; the DNA was not used to check the table's D call, TRBD2. TRBV21-1 is tagged as a pseudogene. This CDR3 comprises 15 residues. As DNA, the CDR3 is TGTGCCAGCAGCAACTGCGGGAGAAGTGAAAACATTCAGTACTTC. Residues: CASSNCGRSENIQYF.

The table lists this clone with a count of one. CDR3 residues: CASSQAGTSGYEQYF. CDR3 DNA: TGCGCCAGCAGCCAGGCCGGGACTAGCGGCTACGAGCAGTACTTC. The J gene is TRBJ2-7, the V gene TRBV4-1; TRBD2 agrees at 11 bases. The CDR3 runs 15 residues. The junction had 4 bases not matched to a gene; V was cut back by 3 bases and J by 3 bases. Per the germline V gene, CDR1 is MGHRA and CDR2 is YSYEKL.

To note about this clone: Different DNA sequences within this sample yield the same CDR3. The chain is built from TRBV11-3 and TRBJ2-7; 9 positions match TRBD2. Germline V gives CDR1 SGHNT, CDR2 YENEEA. This CDR3 has 15 amino acids. The V gene end was trimmed by 4 bases and the J gene end by 3 bases; junction bases not matched to a gene: 7. The CDR3 region is CASSSLSGGHYEQYF. Written as DNA, the CDR3 is TGTGCCAGCAGCTCTCTTAGCGGGGGCCACTACGAGCAGTACTTC.

The chain uses TRBV30 and TRBJ1-1; D may be TRBD1 (5 bases). Germline V gives CDR1 GTSNPN, CDR2 SVGIG (reference sequence). The CDR3 extends over 13 amino acids. Trimming left V 0 bases short and J 7 bases short, with 12 bases between. Here the CDR3 DNA reads TGTGCCTGGAGTGTGTGGGGGGGTGATGAAGCTTTCTTT. It codes for CAWSVWGGDEAFF.

This chain links TRBV12-3 or TRBV12-4 with TRBJ2-2; D is unresolved. The V end lost 6 bases, the J end lost 0 bases, and 2 bases lay between the germline ends. There are 12 residues in the CDR3. DNA for the CDR3: TGTGCCAGCAGCGCGAACACCGGGGAGCTGTTTTTT. It translates to CASSANTGELFF.

Concerning this clone: Other DNA sequences in this specimen translate into the identical CDR3. This chain uses TRBV19 with TRBJ1-6; 8 positions match TRBD1. The J segment lost 7 bases and the V segment lost 3 bases, leaving 2 bases of the junction unmatched. The germline CDR1 and CDR2 sequences are LNHDA and SQIVND (reference sequence). The CDR3 contains 14 residues. Written as DNA, the CDR3 is TGTGCCAGTAGTATTCAGGGGGCGAATTCACCCCTCCACTTT. As protein: CASSIQGANSPLHF.

This clone showed up just once. This sequence joins TRBV5-6 and TRBJ1-1; D is possibly TRBD1 (6 bases). Trimming left V 0 bases short and J 5 bases short, with 14 bases between. From germline, CDR1 is SGHDT and CDR2 YYEEEE. The CDR3 runs 15 residues. This CDR3 reads CASSLASGGLTEAFF. CDR3 in DNA: TGTGCCAGCAGCTTGGCCAGCGGGGGGCTTACTGAAGCTTTCTTT.

This chain joins TRBV5-1 and TRBJ1-5; 10 bases are shared with TRBD1. Germline loops: CDR1 SGHRS, CDR2 YFSETQ. Trimming removed 4 bases from V and 5 bases from J; junction bases left unmatched: 6. The CDR3 runs 15 residues. The CDR3 region is CASSRSGTGDQPQHF. The CDR3, as DNA: TGCGCCAGCAGCCGCTCGGGGACAGGGGATCAGCCCCAGCATTTT. Variable domain in full (rest from reference TRBV5-1 and TRBJ1-5): KAGVTQTPRYLIKTRGQQVTLSCSPISGHRSVSWYQQTPGQGLQFLFEYFSETQRNKGNFPGRFSGRQFSNSRSEMNVSTLELGDSALYLCASSRSGTGDQPQHFGDGTRLSIL.

This clone was counted a few times. The rearrangement joins TRBV2 to TRBJ2-1; 12 bases agree with TRBD2. Germline values: CDR1 SNHLY, CDR2 FYNNEI. CDR3 size: 15 residues. Germline trimming cut 8 bases from V and 7 bases from J; bases unmatched to any gene: 9. CDR3 protein: CASLRPTSGRNEQFF. DNA of the CDR3: TGTGCCAGCCTACGCCCGACTAGCGGGAGAAATGAGCAGTTCTTC.

The genes are TRBV20-1 and TRBJ1-1; D is ambiguous. V dropped 3 bases and J dropped 1 base, with 9 bases sitting between them. Germline CDR1 is DFQATT and CDR2 is SNEGSKA (reference sequence). The CDR3 is 13 residues long. CDR3 bases: TGCAGTGCTAGTAAAGCGCGGAACACTGAAGCTTTCTTT. Encoded protein: CSASKARNTEAFF.

In its sample, this clone was seen once. The chain's CDR3 is CASSLDSLVSPLHF. The CDR3 coding sequence is TGTGCCAGCAGCCTCGACAGCTTAGTTTCACCCCTCCACTTT. This chain joins TRBV7-9 and TRBJ1-6; D is possibly TRBD1 (5 bases). Germline CDR1 reads SEHNR; CDR2 reads FQNEAQ (reference sequence). V was shortened by 5 bases and J by 9 bases, with 14 bases between the two germline ends. CDR3 length: 14 residues.

The rearrangement joins TRBV29-1 to TRBJ1-1; D is ambiguous. The CDR3 spans 13 residues. From germline, CDR1 is SQVTM and CDR2 ANQGSEA. Trimming stripped 5 bases from V and 2 bases from J, with 12 bases between. This chain's CDR3 is CSVRRGANTEAFF. As DNA, the CDR3 is TGCAGCGTTCGGCGAGGAGCCAACACTGAAGCTTTCTTT.

The genes are TRBV6-1 and TRBJ2-4; D is perhaps TRBD2 (6 bases). The V gene's germline CDR1 is MNHNS and CDR2 SASEGT. V shed 0 bases and J shed 0 bases, with 9 bases lying between them. The CDR3 extends over 16 amino acids. The CDR3 sequence: CASSEAWGLAKNIQYF. In nucleotides, the CDR3 is TGTGCCAGCAGTGAAGCGTGGGGACTAGCCAAAAACATTCAGTACTTC.

V gene TRBV7-7 combines with J gene TRBJ1-4; D possibly corresponds to TRBD1 (5 bases). Trimming pared 5 bases from V and 0 bases from J, leaving 13 bases between. CDR1 SSHAT and CDR2 FNYEAQ come from the germline V gene (reference sequence). This CDR3 contains 16 residues. The CDR3 DNA follows: TGTGCCAGCAGCCCCGCAGGGCACGCAACTAATGAAAAACTGTTTTTT. Its protein product is CASSPAGHATNEKLFF.

The chain is built from TRBV24-1 and TRBJ2-1, with TRBD1 matching 7 bases. V lost 6 bases to trimming and J lost 9 bases; unmatched junction nucleotides: 10. Germline V CDR1 and CDR2: KGHDR, SFDVKD. The CDR3 contains 14 residues. The CDR3 spells CATSSRPWDSEQFF. Here the CDR3 DNA reads TGTGCCACCAGTTCACGGCCCTGGGACAGTGAGCAGTTCTTC.

This chain joins TRBV9 and TRBJ1-5; maybe TRBD1 (5 bases). The V gene lost 0 bases and the J gene lost 6 bases, with 7 bases spanning the gap. Germline V gene sequence: CDR1 SGDLS, CDR2 YYNGEE. The CDR3 consists of 13 residues. The CDR3 is CASSVGGVQPQHF. CDR3 in DNA: TGTGCCAGCAGCGTAGGGGGGGTTCAGCCCCAGCATTTT.

The chain couples TRBV7-9 to TRBJ2-5, with 11 bases that match TRBD2. The length of the CDR3 is 16 residues. V gave up 7 bases and J gave up 5 bases; unmatched junction bases: 12. Germline lookup yields CDR1 SEHNR and CDR2 FQNEAQ (reference sequence). The CDR3 region is CASTPASGGLGETQYF. Written as DNA, the CDR3 is TGTGCCAGCACCCCGGCTAGCGGGGGGCTGGGGGAGACCCAGTACTTC.

In its sample, this clone was seen once. This chain joins TRBV5-1 and TRBJ2-2; 8 positions agree with TRBD1. The CDR3 extends over 15 amino acids. Germline V CDR1 and CDR2: SGHRS, YFSETQ. V dropped 3 bases and J dropped 2; count of bases not matched to a gene: 3. Here the CDR3 DNA reads TGCGCCAGCAGCTGGGGACAGGCCAACACCGGGGAGCTGTTTTTT. Its protein is CASSWGQANTGELFF. The variable domain in full, with the rest retrieved from reference TRBV5-1 and TRBJ2-2, is KAGVTQTPRYLIKTRGQQVTLSCSPISGHRSVSWYQQTPGQGLQFLFEYFSETQRNKGNFPGRFSGRQFSNSRSEMNVSTLELGDSALYLCASSWGQANTGELFFGEGSRLTVL.

The chain uses TRBV6-2 or TRBV6-3 and TRBJ2-7; 10 bases align to TRBD1. Germline V gene sequence: CDR1 MNHEY, CDR2 SVGEGT. The CDR3 sequence is 17 residues long. Trimming removed 0 bases from V and 0 bases from J; junction bases left unmatched: 5. The chain's CDR3 is CASSYSPGQGTSYEQYF. DNA for the CDR3: TGTGCCAGCAGTTACTCCCCGGGACAGGGGACCTCCTACGAGCAGTACTTC.

V usage is TRBV5-5 and J usage is TRBJ2-5; weak D call: TRBD1 (6 bases). The CDR3 is made up of 14 amino acids. Germline CDR1 and CDR2: SGHKS and YYEKEE (reference sequence). V dropped 4 bases and J dropped 5 bases, with 15 bases sitting between them. The CDR3 protein is CASSPGTISETQYF. The CDR3 nucleotides read TGTGCCAGCAGCCCCGGGACAATCAGTGAGACCCAGTACTTC. Full variable domain (remainder filled in from reference TRBV5-5 and TRBJ2-5): DAGVTQSPTHLIKTRGQQVTLRCSPISGHKSVSWYQQVLGQGPQFIFQYYEKEERGRGNFPDRFSARQFPNYSSELNVNALLLGDSALYLCASSPGTISETQYFGPGTRLLVL.

The chain has TRBV5-1 and TRBJ2-2; D unclear. The CDR3 covers 14 residues. The V end was cut by 1 base, the J end by 6 bases, with 10 bases between. The germline gives CDR1 SGHRS, CDR2 YFSETQ. Written as DNA, the CDR3 is TGCGCCAGCAGCTTGAGCAGGCAGGCCGGGGAGCTGTTTTTT. It yields the protein CASSLSRQAGELFF.

This chain uses TRBV12-3 or TRBV12-4 with TRBJ2-5, with a possible D match to TRBD1 (6 bases). This CDR3 comprises 13 residues. Trimming pared 6 bases from V and 0 bases from J, leaving 8 bases between. In DNA form, the CDR3 reads TGTGCCAGCAGCCGGGACAACCAAGAGACCCAGTACTTC. Its translation is CASSRDNQETQYF.

The chain links TRBV5-6 to TRBJ2-1; maybe TRBD2 (5 bases). The germline V gene has CDR1 SGHDT and CDR2 YYEEEE. Trimming pared 0 bases from V and 0 bases from J, leaving 16 bases between. The CDR3 is 18 amino acids. The CDR3 nucleotides read TGTGCCAGCAGCTTGGTGCTAGCTGGGAAAGTCTCCTACAATGAGCAGTTCTTC. The encoded protein is CASSLVLAGKVSYNEQFF.

The V call is TRBV11-2, the J call TRBJ2-3; the D is unclear. Trimming removed 0 bases at V and 4 bases at J, with 8 bases between. Germline CDR1 reads SGHAT; CDR2 reads FQNNGV. The CDR3 runs to 14 residues. The CDR3 is CASSLDAISDTQYF. As DNA, the CDR3 is TGTGCCAGCAGCTTAGACGCGATCTCAGATACGCAGTATTTT.

V is TRBV27 and J is TRBJ2-3, with D tentatively TRBD1 (5 bases). This CDR3 is 15 amino acids long. Trimming removed 4 bases at V and 5 bases at J, with 16 bases between. Germline CDR1 and CDR2: MNHEY and SMNVEV (reference sequence). CDR3 region: CASSSAGSQGDTQYF. Here the CDR3 DNA reads TGTGCCAGCAGTTCAGCCGGGTCGCAGGGAGATACGCAGTATTTT.

By frequency in the sample, this clone is large. The chain uses TRBV10-1 and TRBJ1-1; unclear D gene. This CDR3 has 16 residues. Trimming pared 2 bases from V and 0 bases from J, leaving 13 bases between. Germline V gene sequence: CDR1 WNHNN, CDR2 SYGVQD (reference sequence). The DNA for the CDR3 is TGCGCCAGCAGTGAGAATCCGGGGTCAATGAACACTGAAGCTTTCTTT. Protein sequence: CASSENPGSMNTEAFF.

V usage is TRBV7-9 and J usage is TRBJ1-2; D unresolved. Germline V gene sequence: CDR1 SEHNR, CDR2 FQNEAQ (reference sequence). Trimming removed 5 bases at V and 6 bases at J, with 13 bases between. The length of the CDR3 is 13 residues. The CDR3 here is CASSLGQVDGYTF. CDR3 nucleotides: TGTGCCAGCAGCCTGGGCCAGGTCGATGGCTACACCTTC.

The rearrangement links TRBV4-1 to TRBJ2-1, with 10 bases aligning to TRBD2. Per the germline V gene, CDR1 is MGHRA and CDR2 is YSYEKL. V shed 2 bases and J 1 base; nucleotides not matched to a gene: 5. The CDR3 covers 17 residues. CDR3 in amino acids: CASSQKMGLASYNEQFF. For the CDR3, the DNA is TGCGCCAGCAGCCAAAAAATGGGACTAGCGTCCTACAATGAGCAGTTCTTC.

The V and J genes are TRBV5-4 and TRBJ2-1; 11 bases agree with TRBD2. With 3 bases clipped from V and 3 bases from J, the junction kept 17 bases outside the gene matches. The length of the CDR3 is 20 residues. Germline V gene sequence: CDR1 SGHNT, CDR2 YYREEE (reference sequence). CDR3 in DNA: TGTGCCAGCAGCTGGAGACCGGGGCTCGGCGGACTAGCGGGCTACAATGAGCAGTTCTTC. It encodes CASSWRPGLGGLAGYNEQFF.